The 31 T cell receptor beta chains in this list originate from one sample, sequenced in a study of T-cell memory formation after mild COVID-19. TCRdb recomputed calls from the 5' RACE reads with MiXCR, one row per CDR3 protein. The sample consists of around 300,000 distinct CDR3 sequences, 13% to 15% of them appearing once. Input material: PBMCs or a T cell subset sorted from them (not recorded which). The source of these receptors is a young man who had mild COVID-19 (a few samples of this study predate the infection). Cell type and time point are not known.

This clonotype turned up a few times. Here the CDR3 reads CASSQDSGTGAHYGYTF. The CDR3 region has the DNA TGTGCCAGCAGCCAAGATAGTGGGACAGGGGCCCACTATGGCTACACCTTC. The chain couples TRBV3-1 to TRBJ1-2; 10 bases map to TRBD1. CDR1 is LGHDT, CDR2 YNNKEL, per germline (reference sequence). V lost 0 bases and J lost 3; bases outside the gene matches: 7. The CDR3 consists of 17 residues.

This chain links TRBV29-1 with TRBJ1-2; D call uncertain. Germline V CDR1 and CDR2: SQVTM, ANQGSEA. Trimming cost V 4 bases and J 3 bases, with 6 bases left between them. The CDR3 is made up of 11 amino acids. The CDR3 spells CSVAGDYGYTF. The CDR3 coding sequence is TGCAGCGTTGCCGGGGACTATGGCTACACCTTC.

This clonotype has only a few counts. This chain uses TRBV18 with TRBJ2-7; 7 nucleotides agree with TRBD1. This CDR3 spans 13 amino acids. V was pared by 6 bases and J by 5 bases, with 7 bases of the junction left unmatched. The germline V gene has CDR1 KGHSH and CDR2 LQKENI. CDR3: CASSMTGYHEQYF. The CDR3 DNA sequence: TGTGCCAGCTCCATGACAGGGTACCACGAGCAGTACTTC.

This clonotype was counted between two and nine times. This chain uses TRBV5-6 with TRBJ1-1; D gene ambiguous. The CDR3 consists of 14 residues. Germline-derived CDR1 and CDR2 are SGHDT and YYEEEE. V lost 6 bases to trimming and J lost 0 bases, with 12 bases between them. The CDR3 loop is CASIRNAMNTEAFF. The CDR3 DNA follows: TGTGCCAGCATTCGGAACGCTATGAACACTGAAGCTTTCTTT.

The V call is TRBV5-1, the J call TRBJ2-3, with TRBD2 matching over 11 bases. The J segment lost 2 bases and the V segment lost 4 bases, leaving 6 bases of the junction unmatched. The CDR3 contains 16 residues. Germline-derived CDR1 and CDR2 are SGHRS and YFSETQ. CDR3: CASSQGTSGTTDTQYF. Written as DNA, the CDR3 is TGCGCCAGCAGCCAAGGGACTAGCGGAACCACAGATACGCAGTATTTT.

This clonotype appeared a few times. This chain connects TRBV10-3 to TRBJ2-5; D is unresolved. V lost 4 bases and J 4 bases, leaving 7 bases between the germline ends. The CDR3 extends over 12 amino acids. Germline assignment: CDR1 ENHRY and CDR2 SYGVKD. CDR3 protein: CAISGGRETQYF. The CDR3 region has the DNA TGTGCCATCAGTGGTGGGCGAGAGACCCAGTACTTC.

This clonotype came up a few times. The chain carries TRBV6-5 and TRBJ1-6; no clear D gene. Germline CDR1 reads MNHEY; CDR2 reads SVGAGI. V shed 5 bases and J shed 9 bases, with 8 bases lying between them. This CDR3 is 12 amino acids long. CDR3 residues: CASSHGGSPLHF. CDR3 bases: TGTGCCAGCAGTCACGGAGGTTCACCCCTCCACTTT.

V usage is TRBV12-3 or TRBV12-4 and J usage is TRBJ1-1, with 9 nucleotides matching TRBD1. Losses at the gene ends were 5 bases for V and 11 bases for J; bases not matched to a gene: 15. The CDR3 covers 15 residues. CDR3 sequence reads: CASSPRLGQGLVAFF. The CDR3 DNA is TGTGCCAGCAGTCCGAGATTGGGACAGGGTTTGGTGGCTTTCTTT.

The chain links TRBV6-5 to TRBJ2-5, with D tentatively TRBD2 (6 bases). Germline CDR1 MNHEY, CDR2 SVGAGI. This CDR3 has 15 amino acids. The V gene lost 0 bases and the J gene lost 5 bases, with 13 bases spanning the gap. Here the CDR3 DNA reads TGTGCCAGCAGTTACTCGAGGTCGGGACTGGAGACCCAGTACTTC. This gives the protein CASSYSRSGLETQYF.

The CDR3 DNA is TGCGCCAGCAGCCAACCAAAGACAGGGGGCTCGGGCTACACCTTC. Translation: CASSQPKTGGSGYTF. The chain links TRBV4-1 to TRBJ1-2; TRBD1 agrees at 10 bases. V lost 2 bases, J lost 8 bases, and 8 bases stayed unmatched. This CDR3 has 15 residues. Germline CDR1 is MGHRA and CDR2 is YSYEKL.

In its sample, this clonotype was seen many times. The rearrangement joins TRBV27 to TRBJ2-1, with D perhaps matching TRBD1 or TRBD2 (6 bases each). V shed 7 bases and J shed 1 base, with 17 bases lying between them. Germline V CDR1 and CDR2: MNHEY, SMNVEV (reference sequence). The CDR3 runs to 16 residues. Written as DNA, the CDR3 is TGTGCCAGCATGCGGGGCCAGGGGAGGTCCTACAATGAGCAGTTCTTC. It yields the protein CASMRGQGRSYNEQFF.

This clonotype was detected ten times or more. The chain employs TRBV5-5 and TRBJ2-3; D is uncertain. CDR3 size: 16 residues. The V end was cut by 7 bases, the J end by 2 bases, with 20 bases between. The germline V gene encodes CDR1 SGHKS and CDR2 YYEKEE (reference sequence). The CDR3 here is CASRFRDGVVTDTQYF. DNA for the CDR3: TGTGCCAGCCGGTTCCGTGATGGGGTAGTCACAGATACGCAGTATTTT.

The chain combines TRBV20-1 with TRBJ2-5; 8 nucleotides line up with TRBD2. The CDR3 sequence is 16 residues long. The germline V gene has CDR1 DFQATT and CDR2 SNEGSKA (reference sequence). Trimming cost V 0 bases and J 0 bases; bases outside gene matches: 6. CDR3 sequence (DNA): TGCAGTGCTAGAGATATAAGCGGGGGTTACCAAGAGACCCAGTACTTC. Translating it yields CSARDISGGYQETQYF.

Only one count was recorded for this clonotype. The chain couples TRBV5-1 to TRBJ2-1; unclear D gene. Germline CDR1 is SGHRS and CDR2 is YFSETQ. This CDR3 is 17 amino acids long. V was pared by 0 bases and J by 0 bases, with 13 bases between. CDR3 DNA: TGCGCCAGCAGCTTGGGAGTGCGTAGTGACTCCTACAATGAGCAGTTCTTC. It yields the protein CASSLGVRSDSYNEQFF.

This clonotype was detected ten times or more. The V call is TRBV4-1, the J call TRBJ1-5; the D is unclear. This CDR3 is built from 13 residues. V dropped 4 bases and J dropped 3 bases, with 7 bases sitting between them. CDR1 and CDR2 from the germline V gene are MGHRA and YSYEKL. The CDR3 is CASSPAANQPQHF. The CDR3 nucleotides are TGCGCCAGCAGCCCCGCGGCCAATCAGCCCCAGCATTTT.

In its sample, this clonotype was seen a few times. This sequence joins TRBV28 and TRBJ1-4; D gene ambiguous. V gave up 8 bases and J gave up 5 bases, with 12 bases separating them. The CDR3 loop spans 13 amino acids. Germline-derived CDR1 and CDR2 are MDHEN and SYDVKM. In nucleotides, the CDR3 is TGTGCCAGCCAAGAGGATGGGAATGAAAAACTGTTTTTT. Protein sequence: CASQEDGNEKLFF.

This clonotype was observed at least ten times. The rearrangement joins TRBV9 to TRBJ2-7; possibly TRBD1 for D (5 bases). Germline V CDR1 and CDR2: SGDLS, YYNGEE. V was pared by 0 bases and J by 4 bases, with 17 bases between. The length of the CDR3 is 16 residues. In nucleotides, the CDR3 is TGTGCCAGCAGCGTAGGCCCTGAAGGGGTTCTTTACGAGCAGTACTTC. It is translated as CASSVGPEGVLYEQYF.

This clonotype was seen more than once but under ten times. The V gene is TRBV19, the J gene TRBJ1-1, with TRBD1 as a possible D gene (5 bases). Per germline, CDR1 LNHDA and CDR2 SQIVND (reference sequence). Trimming took off 6 bases at V and 5 bases at J, with 13 bases between the two ends. The CDR3 contains 13 residues. The CDR3 sequence: CASRYQGWTEAFF. The CDR3 DNA sequence: TGTGCCAGTAGATATCAGGGATGGACTGAAGCTTTCTTT.

The chain is built from TRBV3-1 and TRBJ1-1; D not certain. Germline lookup yields CDR1 LGHDT and CDR2 YNNKEL (reference sequence). The length of the CDR3 is 14 residues. With 2 bases removed from V and 1 base from J, the gap between germline ends came to 8 bases. In DNA form, the CDR3 reads TGTGCCAGCAGCCAAATCAGAGGGAACACTGAAGCTTTCTTT. Translation: CASSQIRGNTEAFF.

CDR3 sequence (DNA): TGTGCCATCAGTGAGTTCGGACAGAGCTCCTACAATGAGCAGTTCTTC. It specifies CAISEFGQSSYNEQFF. The chain is built from TRBV10-3 and TRBJ2-1, with a tentative D call TRBD1 (6 bases). This CDR3 has 16 residues. V dropped 1 base and J dropped 0 bases, with 10 bases sitting between them. Per the germline V gene, CDR1 is ENHRY and CDR2 is SYGVKD.

The chain recombines TRBV10-3 with TRBJ2-1, with TRBD1 as a possible D gene (6 bases). Trimming removed 3 bases at V and 12 bases at J, with 18 bases between. The CDR3 runs 14 residues. Germline loops: CDR1 ENHRY, CDR2 SYGVKD. CDR3 sequence (DNA): TGTGCCATCAGTGACAGGGGACGGGTCAGTGGGCAGTTCTTC. Its protein is CAISDRGRVSGQFF.

This clonotype came up a few times. The chain is built from TRBV12-3 or TRBV12-4 and TRBJ2-7; D may be TRBD1 (6 bases). This CDR3 has 12 amino acids. V was pared by 8 bases and J by 5 bases, with 13 bases between. CDR3 DNA sequence: TGTGCCAGCCGAAACAGGGACCACGAGCAGTACTTC. Translated: CASRNRDHEQYF.

The rearrangement links TRBV6-2 or TRBV6-3 to TRBJ2-1, with a tentative D call TRBD1 (6 bases). CDR1 is MNHEY and CDR2 is SVGEGT in the germline V gene. Trimming took 6 bases from V and 6 from J, leaving 15 bases between them. The CDR3 has 14 residues. The CDR3 DNA reads TGTGCCAGCAGGCCCCCCAACAGGGCCAATGAGCAGTTCTTC. Translating gives CASRPPNRANEQFF.

The genes are TRBV12-3 or TRBV12-4 and TRBJ2-3; no firm D call. Trimming removed 3 bases at V and 5 bases at J, with 6 bases between. CDR3 length equals 12 residues. The CDR3: CASSFQEDTQYF. The CDR3 coding sequence is TGTGCCAGCAGTTTCCAGGAAGATACGCAGTATTTT.

The chain combines TRBV5-4 with TRBJ2-5, with D possibly TRBD2 on 6 matching bases. V was shortened by 0 bases and J by 4 bases, with 19 bases between the two germline ends. The CDR3 has 17 amino acids. The germline V gene has CDR1 SGHNT and CDR2 YYREEE (reference sequence). The CDR3 sequence is CASSLAGAAGTGETQYF. The DNA of the CDR3 is TGTGCCAGCAGCTTGGCCGGGGCGGCGGGGACGGGAGAGACCCAGTACTTC.

The V gene is TRBV7-9, the J gene TRBJ1-5; D unclear. V was clipped by 0 bases and J by 9 bases, with 15 bases between them. This CDR3 contains 15 residues. Germline CDR1 and CDR2: SEHNR and FQNEAQ (reference sequence). CDR3 nucleotide sequence: TGTGCCAGCAGCTTAGCTGGGCCGGGATACGGGCCCCAGCATTTT. This sequence encodes CASSLAGPGYGPQHF. Based on the CDR3 plus reference TRBV7-9 and TRBJ1-5, the full variable domain is DTGVSQNPRHKITKRGQNVTFRCDPISEHNRLYWYRQTLGQGPEFLTYFQNEAQLEKSRLLSDRFSAERPKGSFSTLEIQRTEQGDSAMYLCASSLAGPGYGPQHFGDGTRLSIL.

This clonotype was detected only a few times. CDR3: CASSYARGRNEQFF. The CDR3 nucleotides are TGTGCCAGCAGTTACGCGCGGGGGAGGAATGAGCAGTTCTTC. This sequence joins TRBV6-5 and TRBJ2-1, with 7 bases aligning to TRBD2. J lost 7 bases, V lost 2 bases, and 5 bases had no gene match. CDR3 length: 14 residues. Germline V CDR1 and CDR2: MNHEY, SVGAGI.

This clonotype showed up just a few times. Here the CDR3 reads CSVDPQGSNYGYTF. CDR3 nucleotides: TGCAGCGTCGACCCGCAGGGGAGTAACTATGGCTACACCTTC. The chain links TRBV29-1 to TRBJ1-2; D might be TRBD1 (6 bases). The CDR3 loop spans 14 amino acids. Germline V gene lookup returns CDR1 SQVTM and CDR2 ANQGSEA. V dropped 6 bases and J dropped 1 base, with 15 bases sitting between them. Filled out from reference TRBV29-1 and TRBJ1-2, the complete variable domain reads SAVISQKPSRDICQRGTSLTIQCQVDSQVTMMFWYRQQPGQSLTLIATANQGSEATYESGFVIDKFPISRPNLTFSTLTVSNMSPEDSSIYLCSVDPQGSNYGYTFGSGTRLTVV.

This clonotype occurred a few times. The genes are TRBV29-1 and TRBJ2-7, with 8 bases aligning to TRBD2. The CDR3 loop spans 13 amino acids. Germline V CDR1 and CDR2: SQVTM, ANQGSEA. The J segment lost 2 bases and the V segment lost 6 bases, leaving 6 bases of the junction unmatched. CDR3 nucleotide sequence: TGCAGCGTGAGCGGGGGAGCCACCTACGAGCAGTACTTC. Its protein product is CSVSGGATYEQYF.

This clonotype was recorded a few times. J is TRBJ1-1 and V is TRBV29-1, with D tentatively TRBD1 (6 bases). V lost 5 bases and J 7 bases, leaving 17 bases between the germline ends. The CDR3 extends over 13 amino acids. The germline gives CDR1 SQVTM, CDR2 ANQGSEA. CDR3 protein: CSVPRDTDFEAFF. CDR3 bases: TGCAGCGTTCCCCGGGACACCGATTTTGAAGCTTTCTTT.

This clonotype was found a few times. The chain couples TRBV6-6 to TRBJ1-6, with 11 positions matching TRBD1. Germline V gene sequence: CDR1 MNHNY, CDR2 SVGAGI (reference sequence). V lost 4 bases to trimming and J lost 9 bases; unmatched junction nucleotides: 8. The CDR3 length is 16 residues. CDR3 region: CASSSGQGARISPLHF. The CDR3 DNA reads as TGTGCCAGCAGTTCCGGACAGGGGGCTAGGATTTCACCCCTCCACTTT.